This TCR beta chain was found in a study of CD8+ T cells in alopecia areata. Following extraction, RNA underwent reverse transcription to cDNA, which served as the sequencing template. TCRdb's table, derived via immunoSEQ multiplex PCR, lists solely in-frame clones and lacks some. The table includes around 100,000 clones, roughly 53% detected once. With 6 bases removed from V and 2 bases from J, the gap between germline ends came to 16 bases. Germline V lookup: CDR1 MDHEN, CDR2 SYDVKM. This CDR3 comprises 15 residues. The V call is TRBV28, the J call TRBJ2-5; D tentatively reads TRBD1 or TRBD2 (5 bases each). The clonotype originates from a human donor in good health. Sequenced: CD4+ T cells sorted from blood. The CDR3 reads CASSGTGWRQETQYF. In nucleotides, the CDR3 is TGTGCCAGCAGCGGGACCGGATGGCGTCAAGAGACCCAGTACTTC.